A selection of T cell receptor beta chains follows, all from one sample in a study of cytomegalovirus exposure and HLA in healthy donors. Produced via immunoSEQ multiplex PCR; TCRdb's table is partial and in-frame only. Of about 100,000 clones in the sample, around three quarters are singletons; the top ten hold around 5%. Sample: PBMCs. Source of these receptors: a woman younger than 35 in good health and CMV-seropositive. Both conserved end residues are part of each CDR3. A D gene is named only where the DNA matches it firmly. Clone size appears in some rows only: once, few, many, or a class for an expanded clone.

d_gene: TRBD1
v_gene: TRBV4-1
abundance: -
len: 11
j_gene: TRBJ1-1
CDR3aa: CASSQDREAFF
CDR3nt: TGCGCCAGCAGCCAGGACAGGGAAGCTTTCTTT

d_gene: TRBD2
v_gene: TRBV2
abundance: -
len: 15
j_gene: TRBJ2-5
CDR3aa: CASTGLAGVPETQYF
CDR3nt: TGTGCCAGCACAGGACTAGCGGGAGTCCCTGAGACCCAGTACTTC

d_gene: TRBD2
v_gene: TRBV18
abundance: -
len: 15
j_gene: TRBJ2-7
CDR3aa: CASSPGLAVIYEQYF
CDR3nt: TGTGCCAGCTCACCGGGACTAGCAGTAATCTACGAGCAGTACTTC

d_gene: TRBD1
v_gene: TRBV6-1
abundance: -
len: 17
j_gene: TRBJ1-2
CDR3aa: CASSAGTGSPPNYGYTF
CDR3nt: TGTGCCAGCAGTGCGGGGACAGGGTCTCCTCCTAACTATGGCTACACCTTC

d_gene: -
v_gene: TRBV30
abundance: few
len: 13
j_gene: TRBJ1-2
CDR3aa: CAWNLAFNYGYTF
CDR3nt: TGTGCCTGGAACCTGGCCTTTAACTATGGCTACACCTTC

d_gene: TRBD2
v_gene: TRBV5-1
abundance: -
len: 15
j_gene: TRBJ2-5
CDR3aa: CASSLGGSGSETQYF
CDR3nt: TGCGCCAGCAGCTTGGGTGGTAGCGGGAGCGAGACCCAGTACTTC

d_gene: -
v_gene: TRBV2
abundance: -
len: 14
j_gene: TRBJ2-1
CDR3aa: CASRVSWSYNEQFF
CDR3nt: TGTGCCAGCAGGGTTAGTTGGTCCTACAATGAGCAGTTCTTC

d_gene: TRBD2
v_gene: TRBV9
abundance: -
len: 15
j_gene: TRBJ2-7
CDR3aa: CASSVGLAGKYEQYF
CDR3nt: TGTGCCAGCAGCGTAGGGTTAGCGGGGAAATACGAGCAGTACTTC

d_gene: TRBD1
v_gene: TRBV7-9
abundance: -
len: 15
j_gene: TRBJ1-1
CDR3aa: CASSRRDRFGTEAFF
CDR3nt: TGTGCCAGCAGCCGCCGGGACAGGTTCGGGACTGAAGCTTTCTTT

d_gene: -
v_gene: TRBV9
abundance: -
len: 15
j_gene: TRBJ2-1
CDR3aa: CASSSHGWEVDEQFF
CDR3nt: TGTGCCAGCAGCTCCCATGGGTGGGAGGTTGATGAGCAGTTCTTC

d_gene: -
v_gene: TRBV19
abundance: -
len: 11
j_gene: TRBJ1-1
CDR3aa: CASINRSGAFF
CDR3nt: TGTGCCAGTATAAACAGATCCGGAGCTTTCTTT

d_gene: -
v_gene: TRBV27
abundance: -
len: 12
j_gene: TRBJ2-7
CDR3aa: CASSLSGGEQYF
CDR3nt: TGTGCCAGCAGTTTATCAGGAGGCGAGCAGTACTTC

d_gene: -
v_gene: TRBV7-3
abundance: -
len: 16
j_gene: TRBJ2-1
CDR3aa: CASSSRLRGAYNEQFF
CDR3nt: TGTGCCAGCAGCTCCCGCCTTCGCGGCGCCTACAATGAGCAGTTCTTC

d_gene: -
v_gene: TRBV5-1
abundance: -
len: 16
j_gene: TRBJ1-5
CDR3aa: CASSLAPGLGNQPQHF
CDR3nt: TGCGCCAGCAGCTTGGCCCCCGGGTTGGGCAATCAGCCCCAGCATTTT

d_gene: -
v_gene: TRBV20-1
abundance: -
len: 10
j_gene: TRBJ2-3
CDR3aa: CTGSTDTQYF
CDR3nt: TGCACAGGTAGCACAGATACGCAGTATTTT

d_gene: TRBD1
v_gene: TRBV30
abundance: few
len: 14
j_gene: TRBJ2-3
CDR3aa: CAGGAGGDTDTQYF
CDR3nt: TGTGCCGGGGGAGCAGGGGGTGACACAGATACGCAGTATTTT

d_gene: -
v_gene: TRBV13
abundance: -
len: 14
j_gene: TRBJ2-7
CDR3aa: CASSFSGPLDEQYF
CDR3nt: TGTGCCAGCAGCTTCTCTGGGCCTTTGGACGAGCAGTACTTC

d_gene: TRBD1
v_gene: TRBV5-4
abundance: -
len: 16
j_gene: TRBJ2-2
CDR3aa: CASSFTGQGNTGELFF
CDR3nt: TGTGCCAGCAGCTTCACCGGACAGGGAAACACCGGGGAGCTGTTTTTT

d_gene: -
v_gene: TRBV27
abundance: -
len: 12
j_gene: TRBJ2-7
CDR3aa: CASSHTAAEQYF
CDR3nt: TGTGCCAGCAGTCACACCGCCGCCGAGCAGTACTTC

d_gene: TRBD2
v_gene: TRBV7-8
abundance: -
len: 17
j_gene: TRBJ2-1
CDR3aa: CASSLEYGLAAYNEQFF
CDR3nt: TGTGCCAGCAGCTTAGAGTACGGGCTAGCGGCCTACAATGAGCAGTTCTTC

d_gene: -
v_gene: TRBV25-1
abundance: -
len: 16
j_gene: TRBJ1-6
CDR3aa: CASSAVASSYNSPLHF
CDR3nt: TGTGCCAGCAGTGCCGTAGCAAGCTCCTATAATTCACCCCTCCACTTT

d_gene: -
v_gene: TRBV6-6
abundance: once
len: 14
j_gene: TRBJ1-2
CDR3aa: CASSYLGPNYGYTF
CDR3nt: TGTGCCAGCAGTTACTTGGGGCCCAACTATGGCTACACCTTC

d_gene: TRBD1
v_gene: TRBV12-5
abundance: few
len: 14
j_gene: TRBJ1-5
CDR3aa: CASAPTGDNQPQHF
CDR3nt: TGTGCTAGTGCCCCTACAGGGGACAATCAGCCCCAGCATTTT

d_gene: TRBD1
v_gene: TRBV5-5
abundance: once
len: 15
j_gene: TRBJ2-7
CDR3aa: CASSLGQGPAYEQYF
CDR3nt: TGTGCCAGCAGCTTGGGACAGGGGCCCGCCTACGAGCAGTACTTC

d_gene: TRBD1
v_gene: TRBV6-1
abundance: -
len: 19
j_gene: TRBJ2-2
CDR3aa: CASSEAQIRAGGWTGELFF
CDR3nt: TGTGCCAGCAGTGAAGCGCAGATCCGTGCAGGGGGATGGACCGGGGAGCTGTTTTTT

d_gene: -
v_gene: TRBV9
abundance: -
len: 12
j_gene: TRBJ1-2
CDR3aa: CASSVAGFGYTF
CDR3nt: TGTGCCAGCAGCGTAGCAGGGTTTGGCTACACCTTC

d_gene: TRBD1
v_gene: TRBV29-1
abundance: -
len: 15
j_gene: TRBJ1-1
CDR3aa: CSAKTGTGDTTEAFF
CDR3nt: TGCAGCGCCAAAACCGGGACAGGGGATACCACTGAAGCTTTCTTT

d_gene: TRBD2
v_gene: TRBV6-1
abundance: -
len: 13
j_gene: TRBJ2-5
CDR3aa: CASRAGVWETQYF
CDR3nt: TGTGCCAGCAGGGCGGGGGTGTGGGAGACCCAGTACTTC

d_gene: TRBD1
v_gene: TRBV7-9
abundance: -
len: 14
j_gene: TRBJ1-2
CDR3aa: CASSQEQGSYGYTF
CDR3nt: TGTGCCAGCAGCCAGGAACAGGGGTCCTATGGCTACACCTTC

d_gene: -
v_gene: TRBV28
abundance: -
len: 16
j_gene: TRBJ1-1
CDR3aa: CASSLDVVGPNTEAFF
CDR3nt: TGTGCCAGCAGTTTGGATGTAGTGGGGCCGAACACTGAAGCTTTCTTT

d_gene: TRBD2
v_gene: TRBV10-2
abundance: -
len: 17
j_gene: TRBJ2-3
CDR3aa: CASSDPGLAGRTDTQYF
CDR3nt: TGCGCCAGCAGTGACCCCGGACTAGCGGGACGCACAGATACGCAGTATTTT

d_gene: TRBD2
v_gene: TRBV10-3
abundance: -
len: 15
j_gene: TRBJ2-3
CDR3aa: CAISGVAGETDTQYF
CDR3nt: TGTGCCATCAGTGGTGTAGCGGGGGAGACAGATACGCAGTATTTT

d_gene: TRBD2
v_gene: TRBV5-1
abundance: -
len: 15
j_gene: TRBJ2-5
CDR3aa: CASSSPGLAGETQYF
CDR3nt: TGCGCCAGCAGCTCCCCGGGACTAGCGGGAGAGACCCAGTACTTC

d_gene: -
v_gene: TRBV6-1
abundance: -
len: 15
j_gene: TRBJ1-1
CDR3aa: CASSEVAILNTEAFF
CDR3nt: TGTGCCAGCAGTGAAGTTGCGATACTGAACACTGAAGCTTTCTTT

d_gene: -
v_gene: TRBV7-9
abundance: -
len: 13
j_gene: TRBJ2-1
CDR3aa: CASRFTQGNEQFF
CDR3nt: TGTGCCAGCAGATTTACACAGGGCAATGAGCAGTTCTTC

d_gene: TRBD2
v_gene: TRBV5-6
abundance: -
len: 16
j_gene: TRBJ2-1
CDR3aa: CASSLGGAGGPHEQFF
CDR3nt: TGTGCCAGCAGCTTGGGCGGGGCGGGAGGGCCACATGAGCAGTTCTTC

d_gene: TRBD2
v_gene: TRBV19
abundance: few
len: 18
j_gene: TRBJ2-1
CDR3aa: CASHAGLAGAYSYNEQFF
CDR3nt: TGTGCCAGTCACGCGGGGCTAGCGGGTGCCTACTCCTACAATGAGCAGTTCTTC

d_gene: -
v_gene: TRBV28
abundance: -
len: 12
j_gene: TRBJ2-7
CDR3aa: CASKLGGDLEYF
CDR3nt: TGTGCCAGCAAATTAGGGGGGGACCTAGAGTACTTC

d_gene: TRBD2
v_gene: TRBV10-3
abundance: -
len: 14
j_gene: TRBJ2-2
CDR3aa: CAISDGGSGRGAVF
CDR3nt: TGTGCCATCAGTGACGGCGGGAGTGGCCGGGGAGCTGTTTTT

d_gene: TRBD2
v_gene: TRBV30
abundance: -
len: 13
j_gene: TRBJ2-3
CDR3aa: CAWTREDTDTQYF
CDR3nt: TGTGCCTGGACGCGGGAGGACACAGATACGCAGTATTTT

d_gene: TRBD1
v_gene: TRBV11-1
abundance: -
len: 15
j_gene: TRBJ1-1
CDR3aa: CASSFEGSGGTEAFF
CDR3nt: TGTGCCAGCAGCTTTGAGGGGTCAGGGGGGACTGAAGCTTTCTTT

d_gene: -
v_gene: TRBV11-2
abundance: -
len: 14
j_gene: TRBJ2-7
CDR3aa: CASSLAPGRYEQYF
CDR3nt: TGTGCCAGCAGCTTAGCTCCAGGGCGCTACGAGCAGTACTTC

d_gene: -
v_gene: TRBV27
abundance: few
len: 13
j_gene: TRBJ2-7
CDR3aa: CATQRTGSYEQYF
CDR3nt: TGTGCCACCCAACGGACGGGATCCTACGAGCAGTACTTC

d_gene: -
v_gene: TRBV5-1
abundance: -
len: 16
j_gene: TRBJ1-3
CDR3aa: CASSLTTVSSGNTIYF
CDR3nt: TGCGCCAGCAGCTTGACGACAGTCAGCTCTGGAAACACCATATATTTT

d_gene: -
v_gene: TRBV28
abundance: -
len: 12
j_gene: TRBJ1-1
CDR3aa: CASSPRQTEAFF
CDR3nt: TGTGCCAGCAGTCCCCGACAGACTGAAGCTTTCTTT

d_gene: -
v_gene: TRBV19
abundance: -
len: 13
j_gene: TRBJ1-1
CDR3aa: CASSMGLYTEAFF
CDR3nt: TGTGCCAGTAGTATGGGACTCTACACTGAAGCTTTCTTT